Listed below are T cell receptor beta chains from one sample, sequenced in a study of T cells in Graves' hyperthyroidism and ophthalmopathy. Using its own MiXCR run on the multiplex PCR reads, TCRdb lists one record per CDR3 protein. The sample records around 690,000 distinct CDR3 sequences, around 20% being singletons. Sequenced: blood. Receptors were obtained from a young man with Graves' ophthalmopathy. Both conserved end residues are trimmed from each CDR3. Each record gives: J gene, V gene, CDR3 protein.

j_gene: TRBJ2-7
v_gene: TRBV3-1
CDR3aa: ASSQDYGGPLEQY

j_gene: TRBJ2-3
v_gene: TRBV6-1
CDR3aa: ASSPFVGTSGSLSDTQY

j_gene: TRBJ2-1
v_gene: TRBV2
CDR3aa: ASRNLETIISYNEQF

j_gene: TRBJ1-4
v_gene: TRBV4-1
CDR3aa: ASSQEDTGSEKLF

j_gene: TRBJ1-2
v_gene: TRBV12-3/TRBV12-4
CDR3aa: ASSFRGGQNYGYT

j_gene: TRBJ2-1
v_gene: TRBV18
CDR3aa: ASSPFDRGPYNEQF

j_gene: TRBJ1-4
v_gene: TRBV2
CDR3aa: ASSTGSANEKLF

j_gene: TRBJ2-1
v_gene: TRBV7-9
CDR3aa: ASSLTSGRARNEQF

j_gene: TRBJ2-3
v_gene: TRBV11-2
CDR3aa: ASSLLDTVSDTQY

j_gene: TRBJ2-5
v_gene: TRBV27
CDR3aa: ASSPDPSGTRETQY

j_gene: TRBJ1-5
v_gene: TRBV7-8
CDR3aa: ASSLETGFSNQPQH

j_gene: TRBJ2-1
v_gene: TRBV30
CDR3aa: AWSPITSIDEQF

j_gene: TRBJ2-7
v_gene: TRBV19
CDR3aa: ASSTGTAEQY

j_gene: TRBJ1-1
v_gene: TRBV9
CDR3aa: ASSVGGTANTEAF

j_gene: TRBJ2-1
v_gene: TRBV7-9
CDR3aa: ASSRGITHNEQF

j_gene: TRBJ2-5
v_gene: TRBV28
CDR3aa: ASSPRAGKETQY

j_gene: TRBJ1-1
v_gene: TRBV9
CDR3aa: ASSGDGAPTEAF

j_gene: TRBJ2-1
v_gene: TRBV29-1
CDR3aa: SVEARWGNEQF

j_gene: TRBJ2-3
v_gene: TRBV20-1
CDR3aa: SARREGLDTQY

j_gene: TRBJ1-5
v_gene: TRBV12-3/TRBV12-4
CDR3aa: ASSLVVARAEQPQH

j_gene: TRBJ1-2
v_gene: TRBV6-1
CDR3aa: ASSPGTQTNYGYT

j_gene: TRBJ2-2
v_gene: TRBV4-1
CDR3aa: ASSQGADRSTGELF

j_gene: TRBJ2-7
v_gene: TRBV28
CDR3aa: ASSSTGGHRSYEQY

j_gene: TRBJ1-5
v_gene: TRBV2
CDR3aa: ASRGTVNQPQH

j_gene: TRBJ2-1
v_gene: TRBV5-1
CDR3aa: ASSEGLAVYNEQF

j_gene: TRBJ2-6
v_gene: TRBV6-2/TRBV6-3
CDR3aa: ASSYWSGANVLT

j_gene: TRBJ2-1
v_gene: TRBV5-1
CDR3aa: ASSLASTSGRIPNEQF

j_gene: TRBJ1-3
v_gene: TRBV7-2
CDR3aa: ASSVRQGASSGNTIY

j_gene: TRBJ2-7
v_gene: TRBV20-1
CDR3aa: SARSASELYEQY

j_gene: TRBJ2-2
v_gene: TRBV12-3/TRBV12-4
CDR3aa: ASRTGTENTGELF

j_gene: TRBJ1-2
v_gene: TRBV19
CDR3aa: ASSIPGTFEADYGYT